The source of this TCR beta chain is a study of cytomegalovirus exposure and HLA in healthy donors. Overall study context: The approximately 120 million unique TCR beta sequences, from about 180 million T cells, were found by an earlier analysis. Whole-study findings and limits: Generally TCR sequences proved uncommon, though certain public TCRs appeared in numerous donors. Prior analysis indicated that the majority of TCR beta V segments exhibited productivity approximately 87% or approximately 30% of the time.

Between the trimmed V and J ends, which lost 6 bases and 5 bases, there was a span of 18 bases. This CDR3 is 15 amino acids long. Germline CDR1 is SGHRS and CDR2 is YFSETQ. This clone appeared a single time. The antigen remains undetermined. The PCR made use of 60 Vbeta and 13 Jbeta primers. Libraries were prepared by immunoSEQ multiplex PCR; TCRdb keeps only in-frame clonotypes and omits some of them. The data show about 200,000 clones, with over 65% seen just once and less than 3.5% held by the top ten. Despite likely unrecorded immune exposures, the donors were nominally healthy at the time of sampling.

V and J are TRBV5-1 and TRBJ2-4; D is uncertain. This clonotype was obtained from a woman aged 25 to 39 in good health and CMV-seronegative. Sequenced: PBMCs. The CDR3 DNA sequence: TGCGCCAGCAAAGCTAGTGCGATGAGAGAAAACATTCAGTACTTC. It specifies CASKASAMRENIQYF.